A single T cell receptor (beta chain) is shown here with its context. Deletions cut 1 base from V and 5 bases from J, with 8 bases between. The germline CDR1 and CDR2 sequences are SGHVS and FQNEAQ. The CDR3 has 14 residues. This record belongs to a study of cytomegalovirus exposure and HLA in healthy donors. The PCR employed 60 Vbeta primers together with 13 Jbeta primers. Clones were read by immunoSEQ multiplex PCR, and TCRdb kept only the in-frame ones, dropping some. The table has about 62,000 clones, around 87% seen once. Sequencing input: PBMCs. The sequence came from a man aged 18 to 35 in good health and CMV-seronegative. This sequence joins TRBV7-8 and TRBJ1-4; D is ambiguous. In DNA form, the CDR3 reads TGTGCCAGCAGCTTAGAACCTATGAATGAAAAACTGTTTTTT. It encodes CASSLEPMNEKLFF. The full variable domain, completed using reference TRBV7-8 and TRBJ1-4, is GAGVSQSPRYKVAKRGQDVALRCDPISGHVSLFWYQQALGQGPEFLTYFQNEAQLDKSGLPSDRFFAERPEGSVSTLKIQRTQQEDSAVYLCASSLEPMNEKLFFGSGTQLSVL.